The 4 T cell receptor beta chains below come from one sample, sequenced in a study of cytomegalovirus exposure and HLA in healthy donors. Vbeta (60) and Jbeta (13) primers were used in the PCR. Profiling relied on immunoSEQ multiplex PCR, and the TCRdb table lists in-frame clones only, not all of them. The sample consists of about 190,000 clones, approximately 77% of them appearing once. Sequences were obtained from PBMCs. The source of these receptors is a man in his forties in good health and CMV-seropositive.

This sequence joins TRBV2 and TRBJ1-1, with 9 bases identical to TRBD1. The CDR3 has 15 residues. Germline CDR1 SNHLY, CDR2 FYNNEI. Unmatched junction bases numbered 10, after V lost 4 bases and J lost 7 bases. The CDR3 reads CASSGGDREMDEAFF. As DNA, the CDR3 is TGTGCCAGCAGTGGGGGGGACAGGGAAATGGATGAAGCTTTCTTT.

The rearrangement uses TRBV6-5 and TRBJ1-5; tentatively, D is TRBD1 (6 bases). The CDR3 runs 14 residues. Germline values: CDR1 MNHEY, CDR2 SVGAGI. V lost 2 bases and J 11 bases, leaving 16 bases between the germline ends. Written as DNA, the CDR3 is TGTGCCAGCAGTTACGATGGCAGGGGTTCAGCCCAGCATTTT. It codes for CASSYDGRGSAQHF.

V and J are TRBV7-2 and TRBJ2-1, with 16 bases identical to TRBD2. CDR1 SGHTA and CDR2 FQGNSA come from the germline V gene. The CDR3 sequence is 17 residues long. Trimming at V came to 5 bases and at J to 4 bases, leaving 5 bases not matched to a gene. CDR3 residues: CASSPGTSGRAYNEQFF. Here the CDR3 DNA reads TGTGCCAGCAGCCCTGGGACTAGCGGGAGGGCTTACAATGAGCAGTTCTTC.

V gene TRBV5-4 combines with J gene TRBJ2-3, with 11 bases aligning to TRBD2. With 4 bases clipped from V and 3 bases from J, the junction kept 1 base outside the gene matches. This CDR3 comprises 14 residues. Per the germline V gene, CDR1 is SGHNT and CDR2 is YYREEE (reference sequence). Here the CDR3 reads CASSPSGRTDTQYF. CDR3 sequence (DNA): TGTGCCAGCAGCCCTAGCGGGAGGACAGATACGCAGTATTTT.